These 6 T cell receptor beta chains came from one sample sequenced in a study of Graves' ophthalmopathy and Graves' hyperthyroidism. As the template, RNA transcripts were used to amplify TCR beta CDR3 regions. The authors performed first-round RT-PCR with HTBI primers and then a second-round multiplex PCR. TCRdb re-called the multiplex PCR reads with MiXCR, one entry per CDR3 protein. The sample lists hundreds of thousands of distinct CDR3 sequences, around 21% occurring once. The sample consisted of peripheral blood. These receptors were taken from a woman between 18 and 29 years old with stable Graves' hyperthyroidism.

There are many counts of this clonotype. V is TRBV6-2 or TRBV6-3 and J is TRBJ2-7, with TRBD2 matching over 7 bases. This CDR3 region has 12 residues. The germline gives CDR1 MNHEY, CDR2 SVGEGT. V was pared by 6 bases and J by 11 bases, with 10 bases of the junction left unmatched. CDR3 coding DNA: TGTGCCAGCAGCCGACTAGCTGGATGGGAGTACTTC. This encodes CASSRLAGWEYF.

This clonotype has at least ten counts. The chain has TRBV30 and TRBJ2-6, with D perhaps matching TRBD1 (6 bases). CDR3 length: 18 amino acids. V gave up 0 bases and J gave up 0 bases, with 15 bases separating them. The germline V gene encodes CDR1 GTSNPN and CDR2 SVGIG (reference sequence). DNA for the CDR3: TGTGCCTGGAGTGTGGGGGCATTAGACCACTCTGGGGCCAACGTCCTGACTTTC. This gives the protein CAWSVGALDHSGANVLTF.

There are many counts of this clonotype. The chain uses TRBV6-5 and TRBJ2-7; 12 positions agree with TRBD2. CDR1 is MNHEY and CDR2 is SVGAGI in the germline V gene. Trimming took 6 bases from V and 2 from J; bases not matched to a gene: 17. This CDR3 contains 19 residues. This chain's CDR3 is CASSTDMTSGRVQTYEQYF. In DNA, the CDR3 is TGTGCCAGCAGCACCGATATGACTAGCGGGAGAGTTCAGACCTACGAGCAGTACTTC.

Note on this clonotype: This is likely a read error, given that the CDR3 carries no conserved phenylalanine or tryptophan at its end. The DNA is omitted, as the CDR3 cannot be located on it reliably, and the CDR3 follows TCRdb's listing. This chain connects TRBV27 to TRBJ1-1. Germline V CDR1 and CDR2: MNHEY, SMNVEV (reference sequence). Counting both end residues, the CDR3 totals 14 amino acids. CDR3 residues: CASSFFGGGTEACL.

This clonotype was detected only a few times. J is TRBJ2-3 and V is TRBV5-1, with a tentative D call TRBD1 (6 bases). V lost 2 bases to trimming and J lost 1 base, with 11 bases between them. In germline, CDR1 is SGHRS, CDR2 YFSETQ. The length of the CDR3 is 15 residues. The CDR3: CASSFWTERTDTQYF. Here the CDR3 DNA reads TGCGCCAGCAGCTTTTGGACAGAACGCACAGATACGCAGTATTTT.

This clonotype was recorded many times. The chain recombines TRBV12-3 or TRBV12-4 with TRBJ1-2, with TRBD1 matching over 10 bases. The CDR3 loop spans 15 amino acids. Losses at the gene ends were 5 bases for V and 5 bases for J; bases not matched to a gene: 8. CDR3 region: CASSPDRGIEYGYTF. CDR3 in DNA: TGTGCCAGCAGTCCGGACAGGGGGATTGAGTATGGCTACACCTTC.